A single sample gave rise to the 4 T cell receptor beta chains below, sequenced in a study of OX40 agonist ivuxolimab in advanced cancers. Profiled with immunoSEQ multiplex PCR; TCRdb holds only in-frame clones, not every one. Among some 60,000 clones listed, 86% were seen once. Here the sequenced sample was CD4+ or CD8+ T cells sorted from blood, taken in a trial of the OX40 agonist ivuxolimab. All receptors come from an adult with an advanced solid tumor such as melanoma, head and neck, liver or kidney cancer.

V gene TRBV29-1 combines with J gene TRBJ2-7; 7 nucleotides line up with TRBD1. Germline CDR1 and CDR2: SQVTM and ANQGSEA. The CDR3 totals 13 residues. V was pared by 7 bases and J by 2 bases, with 8 bases of the junction left unmatched. The CDR3 nucleotides are TGCAGCGCCGTGTCGACAGGGCCCTACGAGCAGTACTTC. Protein sequence: CSAVSTGPYEQYF.

This clone was counted once. The chain employs TRBV14 and TRBJ2-7, with no clear D. V shed 0 bases and J shed 4 bases, with 7 bases lying between them. This CDR3 has 13 amino acids. Germline assignment: CDR1 SGHDN and CDR2 FVKESK. For the CDR3, the DNA is TGTGCCAGCAGCCAAGACAGAACTTACGAGCAGTACTTC. Translated: CASSQDRTYEQYF.

The chain's CDR3 is CASSPPTFDEQFF. Written as DNA, the CDR3 is TGTGCCAGCTCACCACCAACATTCGATGAGCAGTTCTTC. The chain is built from TRBV18 and TRBJ2-1, with no clear D. This CDR3 contains 13 residues. Trimming shortened V by 0 bases and J by 8 bases, and 8 bases separated the two germline ends. Germline V gives CDR1 KGHSH, CDR2 LQKENI. The full variable domain, with the rest looked up from reference TRBV18 and TRBJ2-1, is NAGVMQNPRHLVRRRGQEARLRCSPMKGHSHVYWYRQLPEEGLKFMVYLQKENIIDESGMPKERFSAEFPKEGPSILRIQQVVRGDSAAYFCASSPPTFDEQFFGPGTRLTVL.

This chain links TRBV7-9 with TRBJ1-4; 7 bases are a match to TRBD1. Trimming cost V 5 bases and J 0 bases; bases outside gene matches: 6. The CDR3 consists of 16 residues. Germline CDR1 and CDR2: SEHNR and FQNEAQ (reference sequence). As DNA, the CDR3 is TGTGCCAGCAGCCCGACAGGGACTACAACTAATGAAAAACTGTTTTTT. This sequence encodes CASSPTGTTTNEKLFF.